The sequence of this T cell receptor beta chain was determined in a study of OX40 agonist ivuxolimab in advanced cancers. With regard to the full study: Ivuxolimab was an agonistic, fully human IgG2 monoclonal antibody directed against OX40 (CD134), a costimulatory receptor. Intravenous ivuxolimab was administered to patients every 2 weeks at six dose levels: 0.01, 0.1, 0.3, 1.5, 3 and 10 mg/kg. Of the 52 patients in dose escalation, some 19 had hepatocellular carcinoma, some 15 had melanoma, 9 had renal cell carcinoma and 9 had head and neck cancer. A male proportion of approximately 83% and a mean age of 60 years, ranging from roughly 23 to 90, were recorded for the dose-escalation cohort. Patients were allowed to have had prior anti-PD-1, anti-PD-L1 or anti-CTLA-4 therapy, and around two fifths of the dose-escalation patients had been treated with checkpoint inhibitors. Partial responses occurred in three dose-escalation patients: two with cutaneous melanoma and one with hepatocellular carcinoma. The purpose of peripheral TCRbeta sequencing was to test whether ivuxolimab changed TCR sequence diversity and led to clonal T-cell expansion. The paper reports the monotherapy dose-escalation portion (N = 52 patients) of the phase I ivuxolimab trial.

This clone has only one observation. No cognate antigen has been identified for it. Base-call qualities are not available, and no considerably larger clone is one nucleotide away. Patients with autoimmune disease history or receiving systemic immunosuppression were excluded from the trial. In every dose cohort, peripheral blood was drawn for TCR sequencing at baseline, cycle 4 day 1, and cycle 7 day 1. Samples were obtained from an open-label, multicenter, first-in-human phase I dose-escalation trial of ivuxolimab. Adults with locally advanced or metastatic melanoma, renal cell carcinoma, hepatocellular carcinoma or head and neck squamous cell carcinoma were enrolled in the trial. Before TCR sequencing, CD4+ T cells and CD8+ T cells from peripheral blood were sorted into separate populations. The germline V gene yields SGHRS for CDR1 and YFSETQ for CDR2. Trimmed from V: 5 bases; trimmed from J: 6 bases; junction bases lacking a gene match: 9. From the cysteine up to the phenylalanine, the CDR3 has a length of 15 residues. This entry keeps only the CDR3 DNA: 45 bases, framed from base 1.

To sequence the TCRbeta CDR3 region, genomic DNA was isolated from the sorted cells. The immunoSEQ Assay was used to sequence the TCRbeta CDR3 regions. This immuneACCESS table, as held by TCRdb, lists in-frame sequences with V and J called but not all clones. Of the missing ones, under half trace to an unresolved V gene in checked studies; the others have no known cause. The sample table holds some 74,000 clones, of which about nine tenths were seen once. More than 5.5% of the sample is in the top ten clones. Here is what the overall study found, with its caveats: After ivuxolimab, expanded clones were on average more numerous among CD8+ T cells than among CD4+ T cells. The antigen specificity of the peripheral T cells that underwent clonal expansion was not determined. Low levels of normalized T-cell clonal expansion were also seen in some patients who did not respond. Partial responders in the 0.1-3.0 mg/kg groups had among the lowest normalized peripheral clonal expansion, especially among CD8+ T cells. At doses from 0.1 to 3.0 mg/kg, clonal expansion was seen in both CD4+ and CD8+ blood T cells between baseline and week 6.

The specimen comprised CD4+ or CD8+ T cells sorted from blood, sampled in a trial of the OX40 agonist ivuxolimab. The receptor was derived from an adult with an advanced solid tumor such as melanoma, head and neck, liver or kidney cancer. The rearrangement combines TRBV5-1 with TRBJ1-1, and 11 junction bases match TRBD1. The nucleotide sequence is TGCGCCAGCAGTGGACAGGGGGCGCTTTTCGCTGAAGCTTTCTTT. Translated, it reads CASSGQGALFAEAFF.